A selection of T cell receptor beta chains follows, all from one sample in a study of Graves' ophthalmopathy and Graves' hyperthyroidism. TCRdb reprocessed the multiplex PCR reads with MiXCR, giving one entry per CDR3 protein. The sample carries around 670,000 distinct CDR3 sequences, approximately 40% recorded once. Sequencing was done on a sample of peripheral blood. The receptors come from an adult man with Graves' ophthalmopathy. CDR3s include the opening cysteine and the closing phenylalanine or tryptophan. The D gene is left open where the match is weak. For some rows the clone size is stated as once, few or many, or as a class when expanded; others skip it.

j_call clone_size d_call v_call cdr3_nt cdr3_aa
TRBJ2-3 many NA TRBV24-1 TGTGCCACCAGTGATCCCGGCCATCCAGATACGCAGTATTTT CATSDPGHPDTQYF
TRBJ1-1 NA NA TRBV6-4 TGTGCCAGCACACGTATTGGGTCCGGTGAAGCTTTCTTT CASTRIGSGEAFF
TRBJ2-2 NA TRBD2 TRBV5-4 TGTGCCAGCAGCCGAGAACTAGCGGGAGGTCGCACCGGGGAGCTGTTTTTT CASSRELAGGRTGELFF
TRBJ2-7 NA TRBD1 TRBV5-1 TGCGCCAGCAGCTTGGCGGGACAGGGAATGAACGAGCAGTACTTC CASSLAGQGMNEQYF
TRBJ2-3 NA NA TRBV24-1 TGTGCCACCAGTGACCCCTCCCAGGGTCGCGCAGATACGCAGTATTTT CATSDPSQGRADTQYF
TRBJ2-5 NA NA TRBV11-2 TGTGCCAGCAGCTTTCGGACAGCGGGGAACGCTGAGACCCAGTACTTC CASSFRTAGNAETQYF
TRBJ2-7 NA NA TRBV14 TGTGCCAGCAGCCAAGATGGGTTCGAGCGGGCATCCTACGAGCAGTACTTC CASSQDGFERASYEQYF
TRBJ2-6 NA NA TRBV7-2 TGTGCCAGCAGCTTCAATCAGGGGGCCAACGTCCTGACTTTC CASSFNQGANVLTF
TRBJ1-1 NA NA TRBV19 TGTGCCAGTAGTCATCCAGGGGCCCGGCGGGCTACTGAAGCTTTCTTT CASSHPGARRATEAFF
TRBJ1-5 NA NA TRBV2 TGTGCCAGCAGTTGGGGGCTCAGTCAGCCCCAGCATTTT CASSWGLSQPQHF
TRBJ2-7 many NA TRBV29-1 TGCAGCGTTGGAGAGGGAGGTGCCGAGCAGTACTTC CSVGEGGAEQYF
TRBJ1-2 few TRBD1 TRBV10-3 TGTGCCAGCAGACCGGGCGACAGGGATAACTATGGCTACACCTTC CASRPGDRDNYGYTF
TRBJ1-1 many NA TRBV20-1 TGCAGTGCTATAAGGGGAAGGGAAGCTTTCTTT CSAIRGREAFF
TRBJ1-2 NA TRBD1 TRBV7-9 TGTGCCAGCAGCTTAGTGGGGACAGGGGCATATGGCTACACCTTC CASSLVGTGAYGYTF
TRBJ2-5 NA NA TRBV20-1 TGCAGTGCTAGAGAGGGGAGCAGGGGAAGGGAGACCCAGTACTTC CSAREGSRGRETQYF
TRBJ2-5 many NA TRBV7-9 TGTGCCAGCAGCGCAATTTCAGGAGTCCAAGAGACCCAGTACTTC CASSAISGVQETQYF
TRBJ2-7 few NA TRBV5-6 TGTGCCAGCAGCTTGTTATGGGGAAATGGACTTTACGAGCAGTACTTC CASSLLWGNGLYEQYF
TRBJ2-7 few TRBD2 TRBV4-3 TGCGCCAGCAGCCAAGACTTCGGGAAACGGGGGGGCGAGCAGTACTTC CASSQDFGKRGGEQYF
TRBJ2-5 NA NA TRBV7-2 TGTGCCAGCAGTCCCGATCACCGGGCCCTAGGGACCCAGTACTTC CASSPDHRALGTQYF
TRBJ1-2 NA TRBD1 TRBV29-1 TGCAGCGTTAAGAAAGGGACAGGGGTGTATGGCTACACCTTC CSVKKGTGVYGYTF
TRBJ2-5 many NA TRBV20-1 TGCAGTGCTAGAGATTGGGCGGAGGCCGAAGAGACCCAGTACTTC CSARDWAEAEETQYF
TRBJ2-5 NA NA TRBV29-1 TGCAGCGTTGAGTTGGCGGGGACCCAGTACTTC CSVELAGTQYF
TRBJ1-2 NA NA TRBV19 TGTGCCAGTAGTACCCCTACACCGTCTATGGGGAAGTCTAACTATGGCTACACCTTC CASSTPTPSMGKSNYGYTF
TRBJ1-5 NA NA TRBV24-1 TGTGCCAGCAGTTCCGACATTGGTCCTCTTAGCAATCAGCCCCAGCATTTT CASSSDIGPLSNQPQHF
TRBJ2-7 NA NA TRBV6-6 TGTGCCAGCAGGGACAGGGAGGGAGAGCAGTACTTC CASRDREGEQYF
TRBJ2-7 NA NA TRBV20-1 TGCAGTGCTAGCGGACACGCCTACGAGCAGTACTTC CSASGHAYEQYF
TRBJ2-2 NA NA TRBV24-1 TGTGCCACCAGTGATGGGACGGGGACCGGGGAGCTGTTTTTT CATSDGTGTGELFF
TRBJ1-5 NA NA TRBV3-1 TGTGCCAGCAGCCAAGTGGTGTTCGAGACCCAGCATTTT CASSQVVFETQHF
TRBJ2-3 NA NA TRBV2 TGTGCCAGCAGTGTGGGCCCTTCTAGCACAGATACGCAGTATTTT CASSVGPSSTDTQYF
TRBJ2-5 NA NA TRBV5-6 TGTGCCAGCAGCTTGTCGGGGACGGTGGGAAAAGAAGAGACCCAGTACTTC CASSLSGTVGKEETQYF
TRBJ2-2 once NA TRBV25-1 TGTGCCAGCAGTGCTAGAGTAGCCGGGGAGCTGTTTTTT CASSARVAGELFF
TRBJ2-2 NA NA TRBV2 TGTGCCAGCAGTAGGTCGGGTGAGGGAGGCACCGGGGAGCTGTTTTTT CASSRSGEGGTGELFF